The entry that follows covers one TCR beta chain sequence. Its antigen remains unidentified. No much larger clone exists at a distance of one base, and base qualities are not known. This entry is derived from a study of blood T cell repertoires in COVID-19 (dated by TCRdb to about 2020). In terms of the full investigation: Collaborator samples came from the United States, Italy and Spain and covered acute and convalescent phases of COVID-19. The prospective study material was composed of cDNA or gDNA derived from T cells, B-cell-depleted T cells, or PBMCs. Subjects who had been exposed to COVID-19, were actively infected with it, or had recovered from it provided the deeply sampled blood TCRbeta repertoires that made up the dataset. The repertoires were released in a freely available public database meant as a resource for research on the immune response to SARS-CoV-2. Samples were obtained from the ongoing ImmuneRACE study (first 160 participants) and from 1,254 subjects provided by 6 global collaborators. A de-identified subject ID, COVID-19 status, age in years and sex were almost always included in the sample metadata. HLA class I and class II types, where available, came from metadata supplied by the sample provider rather than from assay-based typing. Here is what the overall study found, with its caveats: Clinical and demographic metadata were provided uncurated, with the amount varying by source and participant.

The immunoSEQ Assay, a bias-controlled multiplex PCR, was used to amplify TCRbeta CDR3 regions from genomic DNA. Per the source publication's procedure: Within the assay, amplification of reference gene primers was used to estimate how many nucleated cells each sample contained. To quantify the absolute abundance of each unique TCRbeta CDR3 rearrangement, sequence reads were collapsed and filtered. For each sample, productive Simpson clonality was calculated as the square root of Simpson's diversity index over productive rearrangements. The table comes from immuneACCESS by way of TCRdb, which keeps in-frame sequences with V and J called. Part of the clones is missing from these tables; in studies checked, under half for an unresolved V gene and the rest for unknown reasons. The V and J calls and clone size were taken over from that table, and D and trimming were inferred from the DNA. The sample includes some 200,000 clones, with less than 85% observed a single time. 5.5% to 8.5% of the sample is held by the ten biggest clonotypes.

The CDR3 goes from the cysteine to the phenylalanine over 18 residues. Only the CDR3 DNA is retained, 54 bases long and in frame from the first base. CDR1 and CDR2, looked up from the germline V gene, are LGHNA and YSLEER. Unmatched junction bases come to 9, with V trimmed by 1 base and J by 5 bases. Whole blood was collected in K2EDTA tubes by collaborating institutions according to the institutions' own protocols. Collaborator samples were shipped for TCRbeta analysis as frozen whole blood, isolated PBMCs, or DNA extracted from either sample type. The source of this sequence is a woman in her 70s with acute or convalescent COVID-19. Sequencing was performed on peripheral blood. This chain is built from TRBV4-3 and TRBJ2-5; the junction holds 14 bases that match TRBD2. The DNA sequence is TGCGCCAGCAGCCAAGGAATGACTAGCGGGGGGGCCTATGAGACCCAGTACTTC. It translates as CASSQGMTSGGAYETQYF.